This T cell receptor (beta chain) was obtained from a study of control samples from healthy donors and cancer patients. Produced via immunoSEQ multiplex PCR; TCRdb's table is partial and in-frame only. Of about 140,000 clones in the sample, approximately 92% were seen once. Germline-derived CDR1 and CDR2 are SGHVS and FQNEAQ. Trimming left V 5 bases short and J 3 bases short, with 13 bases between. The CDR3 has 14 amino acids. The receptor was isolated from a man under 40 in good health. This chain connects TRBV7-8 to TRBJ1-1, with D maybe TRBD1 (5 bases). Specimen: blood. The CDR3 nucleotides are TGTGCCAGCAGCGTAGGGACCGCGGACACTGAAGCTTTCTTT. Residues: CASSVGTADTEAFF.